One and the same sample provided the 21 T cell receptor beta chains below, sequenced in a study of PD-L1 blockade in urothelial cancer. The sample's time point: peripheral blood 6 weeks after treatment start. Using immunoSEQ multiplex PCR, the repertoire was profiled, and TCRdb retains in-frame clones only, with some absent. Here the sample spans tens of thousands of clones, roughly 80% being singletons. The input for sequencing was PBMCs, taken around atezolizumab (anti-PD-L1) treatment. All receptors come from a man between 65 and 85 years old with urothelial cancer.

The V and J genes are TRBV21-1 and TRBJ1-2; TRBD1 is the table's D call and was not checked against the DNA. TRBV21-1 is a listed pseudogene. CDR3 length equals 16 residues. CDR3 in DNA: TGTGCCAGCAGCAAAGGTGTCAGGGGGGCTAACTATGGCTACACCTTC. Translating gives CASSKGVRGANYGYTF.

The chain recombines TRBV27 with TRBJ2-1; D remains unclear. Per the germline V gene, CDR1 is MNHEY and CDR2 is SMNVEV (reference sequence). V dropped 3 bases and J dropped 1 base, with 7 bases sitting between them. The CDR3 has 14 amino acids. The CDR3 sequence is CASSLARSYNEQFF. The DNA for the CDR3 is TGTGCCAGCAGTTTGGCTAGATCCTACAATGAGCAGTTCTTC.

The chain joins TRBV28 to TRBJ2-7; TRBD1 agrees at 7 bases. Per the germline V gene, CDR1 is MDHEN and CDR2 is SYDVKM. V lost 5 bases, J lost 3 bases, and 19 bases stayed unmatched. There are 18 residues in the CDR3. The CDR3 nucleotides read TGTGCCAGCAGTGAACCCCTAAGGGGGCTAGGCTCAAGCTACGAGCAGTACTTC. Protein sequence: CASSEPLRGLGSSYEQYF.

The rearrangement links TRBV30 to TRBJ2-5; D unclear. CDR3 length equals 11 residues. CDR1 is GTSNPN, CDR2 SVGIG, per germline (reference sequence). V lost 0 bases, J lost 6 bases, and 5 bases lay in between. The CDR3 DNA follows: TGTGCCTGGAGTGTACTTCAGACCCAGTACTTC. Translating gives CAWSVLQTQYF.

The DNA of the CDR3 is TGCGCCAGCAGCCAAGACAGGATATTTAATCCCAATCCCCAAGTTTCCGAGCAGTACTTC. Translating it yields CASSQDRIFNPNPQVSEQYF. The rearrangement uses TRBV4-1 and TRBJ2-7; no firm D call. V dropped 0 bases and J dropped 6 bases, with 30 bases sitting between them. Per germline, CDR1 MGHRA and CDR2 YSYEKL. The CDR3 runs to 20 residues.

The V and J genes are TRBV7-8 and TRBJ1-4; D uncertain. Trimming pared 2 bases from V and 2 bases from J, leaving 6 bases between. Germline V gene data show CDR1 as SGHVS and CDR2 as FQNEAQ. CDR3 length: 14 amino acids. CDR3 residues: CASSLYETNEKLFF. The CDR3 nucleotides are TGTGCCAGCAGCTTATACGAGACTAATGAAAAACTGTTTTTT. Based on the CDR3 plus reference TRBV7-8 and TRBJ1-4, the full variable domain is GAGVSQSPRYKVAKRGQDVALRCDPISGHVSLFWYQQALGQGPEFLTYFQNEAQLDKSGLPSDRFFAERPEGSVSTLKIQRTQQEDSAVYLCASSLYETNEKLFFGSGTQLSVL.

DNA for the CDR3: TGTGCCAGCTCGCTATCGGGAGGGAACGCAGATACGCAGTATTTT. Encoded protein: CASSLSGGNADTQYF. J is TRBJ2-3 and V is TRBV18; 8 bases are shared with TRBD2. The CDR3 has 15 amino acids. CDR1 KGHSH and CDR2 LQKENI come from the germline V gene. The V segment lost 6 bases and the J segment 4 bases; nucleotides outside the gene matches: 9.

V is TRBV2 and J is TRBJ1-2; D not certain. Germline V gene lookup returns CDR1 SNHLY and CDR2 FYNNEI. V was cut by 5 bases and J by 5 bases, with 9 bases left in between. This CDR3 comprises 12 residues. CDR3 sequence reads: CASSLQIYGYTF. CDR3 nucleotides: TGTGCCAGCAGTTTACAGATTTATGGCTACACCTTC.

The J gene is TRBJ2-7, the V gene TRBV6-1; the match to TRBD2 covers 8 bases. Germline CDR1 reads MNHNS; CDR2 reads SASEGT. The V segment lost 10 bases and the J segment 2 bases; nucleotides outside the gene matches: 10. This CDR3 comprises 14 residues. The CDR3 nucleotides read TGTGCCACCGCAAGCGGGAGTGGCACCTACGAGCAGTACTTC. Translation gives CATASGSGTYEQYF.

This clone was detected once. V usage is TRBV19 and J usage is TRBJ2-2; 10 bases agree with TRBD2. With 5 bases clipped from V and 5 bases from J, the junction kept 5 bases outside the gene matches. The germline V gene has CDR1 LNHDA and CDR2 SQIVND (reference sequence). The CDR3 length is 15 residues. The CDR3 nucleotides read TGTGCCAGTAGTTTAGCGGGAGGAGGGACCGGGGAGCTGTTTTTT. Translated: CASSLAGGGTGELFF.

The chain recombines TRBV4-2 with TRBJ2-5, with D perhaps TRBD2 (5 bases). The germline gives CDR1 LGHNA, CDR2 YNFKEQ. CDR3 length equals 13 residues. Deletions cut 4 bases from V and 4 bases from J, with 10 bases between. CDR3 region: CASSLRTGETQYF. The CDR3 DNA reads as TGTGCCAGCAGCCTAAGGACTGGAGAGACCCAGTACTTC.

The rearrangement links TRBV19 to TRBJ2-5, with 9 positions matching TRBD2. With V trimmed by 10 bases and J by 4 bases, 13 bases remained unmatched. The CDR3 is made up of 15 amino acids. CDR1 and CDR2 (germline): LNHDA, SQIVND (reference sequence). The DNA for the CDR3 is TGTGCCACCAGAGGGGCGGGAGGGTCCCTAGAGACCCAGTACTTC. This encodes CATRGAGGSLETQYF.

The chain uses TRBV30 and TRBJ1-3, with TRBD1 as a possible D gene (6 bases). CDR3 length: 14 amino acids. Germline values: CDR1 GTSNPN, CDR2 SVGIG (reference sequence). Trimming took off 2 bases at V and 2 bases at J, with 10 bases between the two ends. The CDR3 loop is CAWSIGTTGNTIYF. Here the CDR3 DNA reads TGTGCCTGGAGTATAGGGACAACTGGAAACACCATATATTTT.

The CDR3 here is CASSLAGATDTQYF. The CDR3 coding sequence is TGCGCCAGCAGCTTGGCGGGAGCAACAGATACGCAGTATTTT. The rearrangement links TRBV5-1 to TRBJ2-3; D might be TRBD2 (6 bases). CDR1 is SGHRS, CDR2 YFSETQ, per germline. The CDR3 has 14 residues. Trimming removed 0 bases at V and 3 bases at J, with 8 bases between.

The chain uses TRBV25-1 and TRBJ2-1; the match to TRBD2 covers 12 bases. The CDR3 covers 15 residues. The germline gives CDR1 MGHDK, CDR2 SYGVNS. V trimming: 4 bases; J trimming: 2 bases; junction bases outside the gene matches: 0. Here the CDR3 DNA reads TGTGCCAGCAGTGCTAGCGGGAGGGCCTACAATGAGCAGTTCTTC. This codes for CASSASGRAYNEQFF.

The chain has TRBV5-1 and TRBJ2-5; 10 positions match TRBD1. The V gene end was trimmed by 4 bases and the J gene end by 8 bases; junction bases not matched to a gene: 8. Per the germline V gene, CDR1 is SGHRS and CDR2 is YFSETQ. The length of the CDR3 is 14 residues. The CDR3 region is CASSLRDRGTTQYF. CDR3 nucleotides: TGCGCCAGCAGCCTCCGGGACAGGGGTACTACCCAGTACTTC.

This clone came up once. The chain couples TRBV28 to TRBJ1-1, with 8 bases that match TRBD1. Trimming took 6 bases from V and 1 from J; bases not matched to a gene: 10. Germline-derived CDR1 and CDR2 are MDHEN and SYDVKM. The CDR3 extends over 16 amino acids. CDR3 nucleotide sequence: TGTGCCAGCAGATACAGGGGGACGGCTGAGAACACTGAAGCTTTCTTT. Protein sequence: CASRYRGTAENTEAFF.

A word on this clone: Other DNA variants within this sample encode the same CDR3. V gene TRBV19 combines with J gene TRBJ2-7; 10 bases are shared with TRBD1. CDR3 size: 14 residues. From germline, CDR1 is LNHDA and CDR2 SQIVND (reference sequence). The V gene end was trimmed by 3 bases and the J gene end by 2 bases; junction bases not matched to a gene: 1. The CDR3: CASSMGQGPYEQYF. The CDR3 DNA is TGTGCCAGTAGTATGGGACAGGGGCCCTACGAGCAGTACTTC. Using reference TRBV19 and TRBJ2-7 for the parts outside the CDR3, the full variable domain is DGGITQSPKYLFRKEGQNVTLSCEQNLNHDAMYWYRQDPGQGLRLIYYSQIVNDFQKGDIAEGYSVSREKKESFPLTVTSAQKNPTAFYLCASSMGQGPYEQYFGPGTRLTVT.

The chain couples TRBV7-2 to TRBJ2-1; 10 nucleotides line up with TRBD2. The J segment lost 10 bases and the V segment lost 5 bases, leaving 14 bases of the junction unmatched. Germline-derived CDR1 and CDR2 are SGHTA and FQGNSA. The CDR3 spans 16 residues. CDR3 region: CASSGGGLAGVREQFF. In nucleotides, the CDR3 is TGTGCCAGCAGCGGGGGGGGCCTAGCGGGAGTCCGGGAGCAGTTCTTC. The full variable domain, rest sourced from reference TRBV7-2 and TRBJ2-1, is GAGVSQSPSNKVTEKGKDVELRCDPISGHTALYWYRQSLGQGLEFLIYFQGNSAPDKSGLPSDRFSAERTGGSVSTLTIQRTQQEDSAVYLCASSGGGLAGVREQFFGPGTRLTVL.

The CDR3 DNA reads as TGTGCCAGCAGTTTCGCGGGTTTTGGGAACTACAATGAGCAGTTCTTC. Translation: CASSFAGFGNYNEQFF. The chain couples TRBV27 to TRBJ2-1; tentative D call: TRBD2 (5 bases). The germline V gene encodes CDR1 MNHEY and CDR2 SMNVEV (reference sequence). Trimming cost V 3 bases and J 3 bases, with 15 bases left between them. There are 16 residues in the CDR3.

This clone was recorded once. This sequence joins TRBV10-2 and TRBJ1-2; D not resolved. V lost 0 bases and J lost 5, with 13 bases in between. The CDR3 has 15 residues. Germline V gene lookup returns CDR1 WSHSY and CDR2 SAAADI. CDR3 nucleotide sequence: TGCGCCAGCAGTGAGTCGATAATGTACGGTTATGGCTACACCTTC. It encodes CASSESIMYGYGYTF.